What follows is one T cell receptor beta chain and its context. The data are from a study of technical replicates of blood from several donors. Unmatched junction bases numbered 7, after V lost 2 bases and J lost 8 bases. The length of the CDR3 is 15 residues. Per the germline V gene, CDR1 is SGHTA and CDR2 is FQGNSA. Sequencing was performed with immunoSEQ multiplex PCR; in TCRdb, only in-frame clones are kept and a portion is missing. The table has 75,000 to 95,000 clones, 85% to 95% seen once. The J gene is TRBJ1-4, the V gene TRBV7-2, with 8 bases that match TRBD1. The sequencing input was T cells isolated from PBMCs. The source is a human donor in good health. The CDR3 DNA reads as TGTGCCAGCAGCTTACAGGGGGCCTTACAGGAAAAACTGTTTTTT. It translates to CASSLQGALQEKLFF.